A selection of T cell receptor beta chains follows, all from one sample in a study of response to subunit inactivated influenza vaccine. TCRdb processed the RT-PCR reads anew with MiXCR; each CDR3 protein has one entry. The sample has 300,000 to 350,000 distinct CDR3 sequences; 21% are singletons. Sequencing was performed on PBMCs from blood, taken 21 months after vaccination. These receptors were collected from a man aged 45-69 years who received an inactivated influenza vaccine. CDR3s include the opening cysteine and the closing phenylalanine or tryptophan. The D gene is left open where the match is weak. The size entry is marked missing in some rows and otherwise reads once, few, many or a size class.

.	TRBJ1-2	.	TRBV19	TGTGCCAGTAGTGCCGGGATTAACTATGGCTACACCTTC	CASSAGINYGYTF
TRBD1	TRBJ1-1	few	TRBV4-1	TGCGCCAGCAGCCCGTCAGGGGGACAGGGCACTGAAGCTTTCTTT	CASSPSGGQGTEAFF
.	TRBJ1-2	.	TRBV6-2/TRBV6-3	TGTGCCAGCAGTCCCCGCCCGGAAGCTAACTATGGCTACACCTTC	CASSPRPEANYGYTF
.	TRBJ1-1	.	TRBV29-1	TGCAGCGCTACAGTAAACACTGAAGCTTTCTTT	CSATVNTEAFF
.	TRBJ2-7	few	TRBV28	TGTGCCAGCAGTGGGCGCGAGCAGTACTTC	CASSGREQYF
.	TRBJ1-6	.	TRBV7-8	TGTGCCAGCAGCACGATACAAGGGGTGGGTTCACCCCTCCACTTT	CASSTIQGVGSPLHF
.	TRBJ1-2	.	TRBV7-2	TGTGCCAGCAGCTCCCCCCAGCGGGTAGCTAACTATGGCTACACCTTC	CASSSPQRVANYGYTF
.	TRBJ1-2	.	TRBV18	TGTGCCAGCTCACCGCCCCGAGGGAATAGCTACACCTTC	CASSPPRGNSYTF
.	TRBJ2-4	.	TRBV3-1	TGTGCCAGCAGCCAAGTCAGGGTTTCCAAAAACATTCAGTACTTC	CASSQVRVSKNIQYF
TRBD1	TRBJ1-4	many	TRBV20-1	TGCAGTGCTAGAGCGAGGGACAGGGGAGTCGAAAAACTGTTTTTT	CSARARDRGVEKLFF
.	TRBJ1-1	few	TRBV3-1	TGTGCCAGCAGCCAAGGGGTCCTGAACACTGAAGCTTTCTTT	CASSQGVLNTEAFF
.	TRBJ1-2	.	TRBV5-6	TGTGCCAGCAGCTTGGGGAAATATGGCTACACCTTC	CASSLGKYGYTF
TRBD1	TRBJ2-3	.	TRBV10-3	TGTGCCATCAGTGAGTCGACAGGGCTGGTCGGAGATACGCAGTATTTT	CAISESTGLVGDTQYF
.	TRBJ2-1	.	TRBV20-1	TGCAGTGCTAGAGATCCCCAACACAATGAGCAGTTCTTC	CSARDPQHNEQFF
TRBD2	TRBJ2-7	many	TRBV27	TGTGCCAGCAGTGATAAGCTGACTAGCGGGGGAAGCTCCTACGAGCAGTACTTC	CASSDKLTSGGSSYEQYF
.	TRBJ2-1	.	TRBV6-1	TGTGCCAGCAGCCCCGAGGGTCTCAGGGTCAATGAGCAGTTCTTC	CASSPEGLRVNEQFF
.	TRBJ2-5	.	TRBV30	TGTGCCTTGAACGAATACCAGGAGACCCAGTACTTC	CALNEYQETQYF
.	TRBJ2-7	few	TRBV15	TGTGCCACCAGCAGAGATCAGGGGTACGAGCAGTACTTC	CATSRDQGYEQYF
.	TRBJ1-6	.	TRBV12-3/TRBV12-4	TGTGCCAGCAGTTTACGGACCGTCGGTTTACCCCTCCACTTT	CASSLRTVGLPLHF
.	TRBJ1-2	.	TRBV18	TGTGCCAGCTCAACGGACACCCTCTATGGCTACACCTTC	CASSTDTLYGYTF
.	TRBJ2-1	.	TRBV2	TGTGCCAGCCACGGGGGCCGGAATGAGCAGTTCTTC	CASHGGRNEQFF
.	TRBJ1-2	.	TRBV4-1	TGCGCCAGCAGCCAAGATCCGCCAGGGGCGAGCTATGGCTACACCTTC	CASSQDPPGASYGYTF
.	TRBJ1-1	.	TRBV5-1	TGCGCCAGCAGCTTGGAAGGTACCGGCCGGGGAACTGAAGCTTTCTTT	CASSLEGTGRGTEAFF
.	TRBJ1-1	many	TRBV4-2	TGTGCCAGCAGCCAAGTCACACTGAACACTGAAGCTTTCTTT	CASSQVTLNTEAFF
.	TRBJ2-5	.	TRBV12-3/TRBV12-4	TGTGCCAGCAGTTTTGAGGGGGGGTTGGAGACCCAGTACTTC	CASSFEGGLETQYF
.	TRBJ1-5	few	TRBV6-6	TGTGCCAGCCAAAGTGGGGGTAATCAGCCCCAGCATTTT	CASQSGGNQPQHF
TRBD1	TRBJ2-7	few	TRBV7-2	TGTGCCAGCAGCTTAGTCACGGACAGGACCTCCTACGAGCAGTACTTC	CASSLVTDRTSYEQYF
TRBD2	TRBJ2-1	.	TRBV5-6	TGTGCCAGCAGCTCCCGGGCTCTGCGGGAGTTTTCCTACAATGAGCAGTTCTTC	CASSSRALREFSYNEQFF
.	TRBJ2-2	few	TRBV29-1	TGCAGCACCCAGGAGGGACGGGATTCAGGGGAGCTGTTTTTT	CSTQEGRDSGELFF
.	TRBJ1-2	.	TRBV27	TGTGCCAGCGCCTTTACAGGGTTCTATGGCTACACCTTC	CASAFTGFYGYTF
TRBD1	TRBJ2-7	few	TRBV23-1	TGCGCCAGCAGTCAAGGACAGGCGTTCTCCTACGAGCAGTACTTC	CASSQGQAFSYEQYF
.	TRBJ1-2	few	TRBV7-2	TGTGCCAGCAGCTTAGAGGCGGGGGCTAACTATGGCTACACCTTC	CASSLEAGANYGYTF
.	TRBJ1-6	.	TRBV7-9	TGTGCCAGCAGCTTAGGAGGGCTCTCACCCCTCCACTTT	CASSLGGLSPLHF
.	TRBJ2-7	few	TRBV4-1	TGCGCCAGCAGCCAAAGACAGACCTACGAGCAGTACTTC	CASSQRQTYEQYF
TRBD1	TRBJ1-2	few	TRBV10-3	TGTGCCATCAGGGGACAGGGGGAGTTGGATGGCTACACCTTC	CAIRGQGELDGYTF